This T cell receptor (beta chain) was obtained from a study of blood T cell repertoires in COVID-19. Looking at the study overall: The United States, Italy and Spain supplied acute and convalescent COVID-19 samples. T cells, B-cell-depleted T cells, or PBMCs provided the cDNA or gDNA that served as material.

Authors' processing steps: For nucleated cells, counts were estimated from reference gene primer amplification. Using immunoSEQ multiplex PCR, the repertoire was profiled, and TCRdb retains in-frame clones only, with some absent. V, J and clone size are those of that table, while D and trimming were read from the DNA. The profile covers around 260,000 clones, with about 85% appearing a single time and 0.7% to 0.9% taken by the ten largest. From germline, CDR1 is MNHNY and CDR2 SVGAGI (reference sequence). This CDR3 is 12 amino acids long. V lost 5 bases, J lost 8 bases, and 5 bases stayed unmatched. Followed over time, Seattle patients had been enrolled while infection was active.

Sample: peripheral blood. The clonotype comes from a human donor with COVID-19, enrolled during active disease. The donor label of this sample is uncertain. This chain connects TRBV6-6 to TRBJ1-2, with 7 bases identical to TRBD1. The CDR3 DNA reads as TGTGCCAGCAGTCCAGGGGACAGCGGCTACACCTTC. Translation gives CASSPGDSGYTF.